A single sample gave rise to the 30 T cell receptor beta chains below, sequenced in a study of response to subunit inactivated influenza vaccine. TCRdb reprocessed the RT-PCR reads with MiXCR, giving one entry per CDR3 protein. The sample has roughly 570,000 distinct CDR3 sequences, approximately 14% seen once. Sequencing used PBMCs from blood, obtained 12 days after vaccination. All receptors derive from a man aged 45-65 years who received an inactivated influenza vaccine.

The V and J genes are TRBV19 and TRBJ2-1; D is perhaps TRBD2 (6 bases). The CDR3 runs 13 residues. Trimming took off 9 bases at V and 0 bases at J, with 9 bases between the two ends. Germline lookup yields CDR1 LNHDA and CDR2 SQIVND (reference sequence). Here the CDR3 DNA reads TGTGCCAGCCGGGGGTACTCCTACAATGAGCAGTTCTTC. Its protein is CASRGYSYNEQFF.

There are a few counts of this clonotype. Here the CDR3 DNA reads TGTGCCAGCAGTTACGGGCCTCCTACTAATGAAAAACTGTTTTTT. Residues: CASSYGPPTNEKLFF. This rearrangement joins TRBV6-5 to TRBJ1-4; D is unclear. This CDR3 is 15 amino acids long. Trimming pared 2 bases from V and 2 bases from J, leaving 9 bases between. In germline, CDR1 is MNHEY, CDR2 SVGAGI.

There are many counts of this clonotype. This chain uses TRBV6-4 with TRBJ2-1, with D possibly matching TRBD2 (6 bases). The germline V gene has CDR1 MRHNA and CDR2 SNTAGT. There are 15 residues in the CDR3. The V gene lost 2 bases and the J gene lost 5 bases, with 13 bases spanning the gap. CDR3 nucleotides: TGTGCCAGCAGTGACGTGCCGGGAGCCGACAATGAGCAGTTCTTC. It yields the protein CASSDVPGADNEQFF.

The table lists this clonotype with many counts. The rearrangement uses TRBV7-9 and TRBJ2-5; D could derive from TRBD1 or TRBD2 (5 bases each). From germline, CDR1 is SEHNR and CDR2 FQNEAQ (reference sequence). CDR3 length: 16 amino acids. Trimming stripped 5 bases from V and 5 bases from J, with 21 bases between. The CDR3 nucleotides are TGTGCCAGCAGCCCACACGTGATGGGGGAACGGGAGACCCAGTACTTC. Its protein product is CASSPHVMGERETQYF.

This chain joins TRBV12-3 or TRBV12-4 and TRBJ2-3, with 13 bases lining up with TRBD2. CDR3 size: 16 residues. The V segment lost 6 bases and the J segment 8 bases; nucleotides outside the gene matches: 11. CDR3 loop: CASRAGTSGAQGTQYF. The CDR3 DNA reads TGTGCCAGCAGGGCAGGGACTAGCGGGGCGCAAGGTACGCAGTATTTT.

This clonotype was observed a few times. The V gene is TRBV4-2, the J gene TRBJ2-7; D is possibly TRBD2 (5 bases). V lost 0 bases, J lost 9 bases, and 18 bases lay in between. This CDR3 contains 15 residues. Germline V gives CDR1 LGHNA, CDR2 YNFKEQ. CDR3 DNA: TGTGCCAGCAGCCAAGATTCGGGATCCAGTCGCGCGCAGTACTTC. Protein product: CASSQDSGSSRAQYF.

The rearrangement joins TRBV3-1 to TRBJ2-7, with 7 bases lining up with TRBD1. The trim removed 4 bases at V and 1 base at J, leaving 10 bases unmatched. Germline V gives CDR1 LGHDT, CDR2 YNNKEL (reference sequence). The CDR3 is 16 amino acids. The CDR3 is CASSPLRDSISYEQYF. The CDR3 nucleotides are TGTGCCAGCAGCCCCCTTCGGGACAGCATTTCCTACGAGCAGTACTTC.

This clonotype has more than one count but fewer than ten. The chain joins TRBV11-2 to TRBJ2-5, with a weak D call TRBD2 (6 bases). The V end was cut by 9 bases, the J end by 5 bases, with 16 bases between. The CDR3 runs 13 residues. Germline lookup yields CDR1 SGHAT and CDR2 FQNNGV. CDR3 DNA: TGTGCCAGTTCAGGACTAATGATTGAGACCCAGTACTTC. Amino acids: CASSGLMIETQYF.

CDR3 region: CASSQDLGRGREQYF. CDR3 nucleotide sequence: TGTGCCAGCAGCCAAGATCTGGGCAGGGGGCGCGAGCAGTACTTC. The chain carries TRBV3-1 and TRBJ2-7, with TRBD1 matching 8 bases. V shed 0 bases, J shed 6 bases, and the junction held 7 bases outside the gene matches. The CDR3 is 15 residues long. The germline V gene encodes CDR1 LGHDT and CDR2 YNNKEL (reference sequence).

There are a few counts of this clonotype. J is TRBJ1-4 and V is TRBV20-1; 8 bases match TRBD1. Germline lookup yields CDR1 DFQATT and CDR2 SNEGSKA (reference sequence). Losses at the gene ends were 5 bases for V and 7 bases for J; bases not matched to a gene: 9. CDR3 length: 14 amino acids. The CDR3 loop is CSAPPAGGSEKLFF. In nucleotides, the CDR3 is TGCAGTGCTCCCCCCGCAGGGGGCAGTGAAAAACTGTTTTTT.

This clonotype has more than one count but fewer than ten. Written as DNA, the CDR3 is TGCGCCAGCAGCTCGACAGGCCCACGGGCTGAAGCTTTCTTT. It codes for CASSSTGPRAEAFF. The V gene is TRBV5-1, the J gene TRBJ1-1; tentatively, D is TRBD1 (6 bases). The germline V and J ends were trimmed by 3 bases and 6 bases, with 15 bases remaining between them. Germline V gives CDR1 SGHRS, CDR2 YFSETQ. This CDR3 region has 14 residues.

The table lists this clonotype with a few counts. The chain uses TRBV6-1 and TRBJ2-1, with 7 bases identical to TRBD1. The CDR3 has 15 residues. The germline CDR1 and CDR2 sequences are MNHNS and SASEGT. V was clipped by 6 bases and J by 7 bases; unmatched bases: 12. Here the CDR3 DNA reads TGTGCCAGCAGAAACAGGGGTCCTTCGAGGAATGAGCAGTTCTTC. This sequence encodes CASRNRGPSRNEQFF.

The chain recombines TRBV5-5 with TRBJ1-2, with TRBD1 matching over 8 bases. Germline values: CDR1 SGHKS, CDR2 YYEKEE (reference sequence). This CDR3 is built from 15 residues. V was pared by 2 bases and J by 2 bases, with 5 bases of the junction left unmatched. CDR3: CASSFTDRANYGYTF. CDR3 bases: TGTGCCAGCAGCTTTACGGACAGGGCCAACTATGGCTACACCTTC.

This clonotype was picked up one time. The chain couples TRBV2 to TRBJ2-7, with 10 bases aligning to TRBD1. This CDR3 is built from 15 residues. V dropped 6 bases and J dropped 5; count of bases not matched to a gene: 10. Germline V gene lookup returns CDR1 SNHLY and CDR2 FYNNEI. The CDR3 loop is CASSRSPGQGNEQYF. CDR3 bases: TGTGCCAGCAGCCGTTCACCGGGACAGGGGAACGAGCAGTACTTC.

A few counts support this clonotype. The CDR3 here is CASSLLTGAGELFF. The CDR3 DNA follows: TGTGCCAGCAGCCTCCTAACGGGAGCCGGGGAGCTGTTTTTT. V usage is TRBV7-8 and J usage is TRBJ2-2; D is perhaps TRBD2 (6 bases). This CDR3 is 14 amino acids long. V shed 5 bases and J shed 6 bases, with 13 bases lying between them. CDR1 is SGHVS, CDR2 FQNEAQ, per germline.

At least ten counts were recorded for this clonotype. The gene calls are TRBV20-1 and TRBJ2-4; no clear D. Germline values: CDR1 DFQATT, CDR2 SNEGSKA (reference sequence). The CDR3 is 13 residues long. The V and J ends lost 8 bases and 2 bases respectively, with 13 bases between them. The CDR3 nucleotides read TGCAGTTTCACGACCGTGCCCAAAAACATTCAGTACTTC. Its translation is CSFTTVPKNIQYF.

In its sample, this clonotype was seen a few times. The chain couples TRBV12-3 or TRBV12-4 to TRBJ1-5; D is perhaps TRBD1 (6 bases). Trimming pared 2 bases from V and 4 bases from J, leaving 9 bases between. The CDR3 totals 14 residues. The CDR3 sequence: CASSLSGVNQPQHF. The CDR3 bases are TGTGCCAGCAGTTTATCAGGGGTAAATCAGCCCCAGCATTTT.

This clonotype was detected only once. Written as DNA, the CDR3 is TGTGCCAGCAGCCAAGATCTGGGGTTGTCAAACTACGAGCAGTACTTC. Its protein is CASSQDLGLSNYEQYF. The chain employs TRBV3-1 and TRBJ2-7, with D unresolved. Deletions cut 0 bases from V and 3 bases from J, with 15 bases between. Looked up from germline, CDR1 is LGHDT and CDR2 is YNNKEL (reference sequence). This CDR3 comprises 16 residues.

The sample holds a few counts of this clonotype. This chain connects TRBV29-1 to TRBJ1-3, with a weak D call TRBD1 (6 bases). V was cut by 1 base and J by 2 bases, with 21 bases left in between. The V gene's germline CDR1 is SQVTM and CDR2 ANQGSEA. The CDR3 extends over 18 amino acids. CDR3 residues: CSVEVWRDTGKPGNTIYF. In DNA, the CDR3 is TGCAGCGTTGAAGTGTGGCGGGACACCGGTAAACCTGGAAACACCATATATTTT.

This clonotype showed up just a few times. This sequence joins TRBV4-3 and TRBJ1-4; weak D call: TRBD1 (5 bases). V was shortened by 0 bases and J by 5 bases, with 10 bases between the two germline ends. Germline CDR1 is LGHNA and CDR2 is YSLEER. This CDR3 region has 15 residues. The CDR3 sequence is CASSQDGEGNEKLFF. The CDR3 DNA follows: TGCGCCAGCAGCCAAGACGGGGAGGGGAATGAAAAACTGTTTTTT.

This chain joins TRBV30 and TRBJ1-1; D is undetermined. V lost 2 bases, J lost 0 bases, and 7 bases lay in between. Looked up from germline, CDR1 is GTSNPN and CDR2 is SVGIG (reference sequence). The CDR3 is 13 residues long. CDR3 sequence: CAWSPTLNTEAFF. The CDR3 DNA reads TGTGCCTGGAGTCCGACCTTGAACACTGAAGCTTTCTTT.

The chain recombines TRBV6-1 with TRBJ2-4, with 13 bases that match TRBD2. V was clipped by 6 bases and J by 9 bases; unmatched bases: 8. The CDR3 runs 15 residues. Germline V gene sequence: CDR1 MNHNS, CDR2 SASEGT. This CDR3 reads CASRQLAGGPSIQYF. The CDR3 nucleotides read TGTGCCAGCAGGCAACTAGCGGGAGGGCCCAGCATTCAGTACTTC.

The chain links TRBV6-5 to TRBJ2-7, with D possibly TRBD1 on 6 matching bases. From germline, CDR1 is MNHEY and CDR2 SVGAGI. V was shortened by 4 bases and J by 2 bases, with 15 bases between the two germline ends. The CDR3 totals 15 residues. CDR3 bases: TGTGCCAGCAGTTCCATTGCAGGGGTCCCCTACGAGCAGTACTTC. Translating it yields CASSSIAGVPYEQYF.

The chain uses TRBV28 and TRBJ1-4, with unresolved D. The CDR3 runs 15 residues. Germline V gene sequence: CDR1 MDHEN, CDR2 SYDVKM. Trimming pared 3 bases from V and 5 bases from J, leaving 13 bases between. The CDR3 region has the DNA TGTGCCAGCAGTTTCTTTGGACGGAGGAATGAAAAACTGTTTTTT. It translates to CASSFFGRRNEKLFF.

This clonotype was detected only a few times. J is TRBJ1-2 and V is TRBV20-1; 7 positions match TRBD1. This CDR3 is built from 16 residues. The V segment lost 4 bases and the J segment 7 bases; nucleotides outside the gene matches: 18. Germline CDR1 and CDR2: DFQATT and SNEGSKA (reference sequence). The DNA of the CDR3 is TGCAGTGCTAACCCGAAGGGACAGCCAAAACTATTTGGCTACACCTTC. Translating it yields CSANPKGQPKLFGYTF.

J is TRBJ1-6 and V is TRBV20-1; the D gene is possibly TRBD1 (6 bases). The germline V gene encodes CDR1 DFQATT and CDR2 SNEGSKA (reference sequence). Trimming stripped 0 bases from V and 7 bases from J, with 16 bases between. The CDR3 consists of 16 residues. The CDR3 loop reads CSARDRGRGINSPLHF. The CDR3 DNA is TGCAGTGCTAGAGATAGGGGCAGGGGTATAAATTCACCCCTCCACTTT.

V gene TRBV20-1 combines with J gene TRBJ2-3; D gene uncertain. Trimming pared 0 bases from V and 4 bases from J, leaving 17 bases between. Germline CDR1 DFQATT, CDR2 SNEGSKA (reference sequence). The CDR3 extends over 16 amino acids. The CDR3 DNA reads TGCAGTGCTAGAGATCTAGTGAGTCAGCGCTCAGATACGCAGTATTTT. Amino acid sequence: CSARDLVSQRSDTQYF.

This clonotype showed up just a few times. The CDR3 loop reads CASSPYPPGAQETQYF. The CDR3 coding sequence is TGTGCCAGCAGCCCTTACCCCCCCGGGGCCCAAGAGACCCAGTACTTC. The chain has TRBV7-6 and TRBJ2-5; the D gene could be TRBD1 or TRBD2 (5 bases each). V was clipped by 5 bases and J by 1 base, with 17 bases between them. From germline, CDR1 is SGHVS and CDR2 FNYEAQ. The CDR3 extends over 16 amino acids. Based on the CDR3 plus reference TRBV7-6 and TRBJ2-5, the full variable domain is GAGVSQSPRYKVTKRGQDVALRCDPISGHVSLYWYRQALGQGPEFLTYFNYEAQQDKSGLPNDRFSAERPEGSISTLTIQRTEQRDSAMYRCASSPYPPGAQETQYFGPGTRLLVL.

This clonotype was seen a handful of times. The chain joins TRBV11-2 to TRBJ2-7; D not resolved. Trimming took 1 base from V and 1 from J, leaving 8 bases between them. This CDR3 has 14 amino acids. CDR1 and CDR2 (germline): SGHAT, FQNNGV. DNA of the CDR3: TGTGCCAGCAGCTTAGCCGGGCAGTCCTACGAGCAGTACTTC. Translating gives CASSLAGQSYEQYF.

This clonotype was seen repeatedly, ten times or more. This CDR3 is CASSQDRGAYEQYF. In nucleotides, the CDR3 is TGCGCCAGCAGCCAGGACAGGGGGGCCTACGAGCAGTACTTC. The rearrangement joins TRBV4-1 to TRBJ2-7, with 10 bases identical to TRBD1. CDR1 MGHRA and CDR2 YSYEKL come from the germline V gene. V dropped 3 bases and J dropped 2; count of bases not matched to a gene: 1. The CDR3 loop spans 14 amino acids.